This T cell receptor (beta chain) comes out of a study of blood T cells in healthy people across ages. Study-level findings and limits: A strong correlation between TCR beta diversity and naive T cell percentage was seen. Relative to aged donors, long-lived donors carried more naive CD4+ cells and displayed higher diversity. PBMCs that were unsorted prevented a conclusive naive versus antigen-experienced comparison.

V dropped 4 bases and J dropped 6; count of bases not matched to a gene: 5. Germline V CDR1 and CDR2: KGHSH, LQKENI. The CDR3 is 15 residues long. Next came a second PCR, run for about 6 to 11 cycles, which used a sample-barcoded 5' primer along with a J-beta primer mix. Through a template-switch adaptor with 12 random nucleotides, each cDNA molecule received a tag. TCRdb reprocessed the 5' RACE reads via MiXCR and lists one record per CDR3 protein. The sample gives approximately 690,000 distinct CDR3 sequences, approximately 50% of which show up once; over 30% is in the top ten. This clonotype was observed a few times. Its matching antigen is unknown.

The sequence was obtained from a man aged 60 to 69 in good health. The rearrangement joins TRBV18 to TRBJ2-1, with 11 nucleotides matching TRBD1. The sequenced material came from blood. CDR3 amino acids: CASSLGQGASNEQFF. The CDR3, as DNA: TGTGCCAGCTCACTAGGACAGGGGGCGAGCAATGAGCAGTTCTTC.